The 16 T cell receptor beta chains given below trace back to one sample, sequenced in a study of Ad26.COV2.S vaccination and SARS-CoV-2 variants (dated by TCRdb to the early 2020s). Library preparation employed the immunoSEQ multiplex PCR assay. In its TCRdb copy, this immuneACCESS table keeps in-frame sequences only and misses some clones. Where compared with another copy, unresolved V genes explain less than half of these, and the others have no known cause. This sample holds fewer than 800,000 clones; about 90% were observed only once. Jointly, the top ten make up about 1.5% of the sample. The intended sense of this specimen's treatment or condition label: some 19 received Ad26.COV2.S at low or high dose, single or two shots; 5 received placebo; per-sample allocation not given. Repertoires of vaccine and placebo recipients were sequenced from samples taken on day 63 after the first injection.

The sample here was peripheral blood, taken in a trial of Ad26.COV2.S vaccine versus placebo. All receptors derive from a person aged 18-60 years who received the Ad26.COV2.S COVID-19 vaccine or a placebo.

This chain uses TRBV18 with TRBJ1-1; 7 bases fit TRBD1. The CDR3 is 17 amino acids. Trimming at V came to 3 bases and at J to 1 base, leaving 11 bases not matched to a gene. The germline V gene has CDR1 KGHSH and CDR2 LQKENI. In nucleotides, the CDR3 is TGTGCCAGCTCACCCCCTACGTCGGGACAGAAGAACACTGAAGCTTTCTTT. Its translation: CASSPPTSGQKNTEAFF. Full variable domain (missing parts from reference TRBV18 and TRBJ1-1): NAGVMQNPRHLVRRRGQEARLRCSPMKGHSHVYWYRQLPEEGLKFMVYLQKENIIDESGMPKERFSAEFPKEGPSILRIQQVVRGDSAAYFCASSPPTSGQKNTEAFFGQGTRLTVV.

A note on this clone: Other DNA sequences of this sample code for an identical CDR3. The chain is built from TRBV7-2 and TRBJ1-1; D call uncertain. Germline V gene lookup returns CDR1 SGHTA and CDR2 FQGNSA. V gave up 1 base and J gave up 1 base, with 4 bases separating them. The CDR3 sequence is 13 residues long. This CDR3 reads CASSLGRNTEAFF. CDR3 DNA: TGTGCCAGCAGCTTAGGCAGGAACACTGAAGCTTTCTTT.

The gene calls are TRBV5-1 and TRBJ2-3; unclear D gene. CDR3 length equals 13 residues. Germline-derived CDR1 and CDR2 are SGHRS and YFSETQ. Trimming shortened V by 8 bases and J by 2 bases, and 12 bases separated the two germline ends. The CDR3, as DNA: TGCGCCAGTTCGGAGCCCAACACAGATACGCAGTATTTT. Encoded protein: CASSEPNTDTQYF.

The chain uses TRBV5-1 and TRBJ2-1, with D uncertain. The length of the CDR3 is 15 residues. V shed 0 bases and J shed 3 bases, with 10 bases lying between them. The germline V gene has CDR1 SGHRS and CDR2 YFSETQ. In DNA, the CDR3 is TGCGCCAGCAGCTTGGACCCTACAAACTACAATGAGCAGTTCTTC. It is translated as CASSLDPTNYNEQFF.

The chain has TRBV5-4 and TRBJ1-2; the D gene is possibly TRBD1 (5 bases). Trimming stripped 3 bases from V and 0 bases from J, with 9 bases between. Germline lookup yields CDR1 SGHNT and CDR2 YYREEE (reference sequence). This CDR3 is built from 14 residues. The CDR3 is CASSWDGANYGYTF. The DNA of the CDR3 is TGTGCCAGCAGCTGGGACGGAGCTAACTATGGCTACACCTTC.

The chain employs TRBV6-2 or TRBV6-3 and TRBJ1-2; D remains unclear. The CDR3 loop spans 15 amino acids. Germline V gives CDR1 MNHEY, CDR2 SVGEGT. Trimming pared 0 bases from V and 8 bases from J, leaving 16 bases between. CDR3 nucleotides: TGTGCCAGCAGTTACTCAGGCCTTCTCCCGGAGGGCTACACCTTC. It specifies CASSYSGLLPEGYTF.

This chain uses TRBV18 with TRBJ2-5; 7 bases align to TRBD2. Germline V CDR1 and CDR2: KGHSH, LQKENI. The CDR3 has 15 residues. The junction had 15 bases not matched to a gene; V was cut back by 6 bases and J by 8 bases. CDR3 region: CASSPRGDLPGTQYF. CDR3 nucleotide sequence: TGTGCCAGCTCTCCTCGGGGGGACCTCCCCGGAACCCAGTACTTC. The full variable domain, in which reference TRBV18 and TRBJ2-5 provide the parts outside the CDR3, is NAGVMQNPRHLVRRRGQEARLRCSPMKGHSHVYWYRQLPEEGLKFMVYLQKENIIDESGMPKERFSAEFPKEGPSILRIQQVVRGDSAAYFCASSPRGDLPGTQYFGPGTRLLVL.

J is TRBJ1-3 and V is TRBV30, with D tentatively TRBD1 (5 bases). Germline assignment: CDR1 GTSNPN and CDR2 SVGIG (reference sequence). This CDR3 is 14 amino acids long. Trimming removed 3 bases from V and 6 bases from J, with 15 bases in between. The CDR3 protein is CAWSAGGGLNTIYF. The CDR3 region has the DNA TGTGCCTGGAGCGCCGGGGGGGGATTAAACACCATATATTTT. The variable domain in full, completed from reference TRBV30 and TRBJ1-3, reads SQTIHQWPATLVQPVGSPLSLECTVEGTSNPNLYWYRQAAGRGLQLLFYSVGIGQISSEVPQNLSASRPQDRQFILSSKKLLLSDSGFYLCAWSAGGGLNTIYFGEGSWLTVV.

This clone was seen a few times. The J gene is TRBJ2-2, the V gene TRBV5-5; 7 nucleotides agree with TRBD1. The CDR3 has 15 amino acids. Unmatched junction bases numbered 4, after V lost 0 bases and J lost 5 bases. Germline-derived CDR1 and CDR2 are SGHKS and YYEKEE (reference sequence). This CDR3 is CASSLAGTATGELFF. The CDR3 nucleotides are TGTGCCAGCAGCTTGGCCGGGACAGCGACCGGGGAGCTGTTTTTT.

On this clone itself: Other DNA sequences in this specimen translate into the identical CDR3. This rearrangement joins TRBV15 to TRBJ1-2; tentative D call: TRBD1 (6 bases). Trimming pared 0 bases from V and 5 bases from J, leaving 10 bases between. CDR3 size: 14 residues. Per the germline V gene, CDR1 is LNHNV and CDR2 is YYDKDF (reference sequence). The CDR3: CATSRDRGTYGYTF. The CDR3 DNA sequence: TGTGCCACCAGCAGAGATCGGGGGACATATGGCTACACCTTC.

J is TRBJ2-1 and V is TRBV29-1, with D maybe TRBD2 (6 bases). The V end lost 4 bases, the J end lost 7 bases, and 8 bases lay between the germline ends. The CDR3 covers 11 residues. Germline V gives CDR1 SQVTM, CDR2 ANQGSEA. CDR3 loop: CSVASGNEQFF. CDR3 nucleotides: TGCAGCGTTGCGAGCGGGAATGAGCAGTTCTTC.

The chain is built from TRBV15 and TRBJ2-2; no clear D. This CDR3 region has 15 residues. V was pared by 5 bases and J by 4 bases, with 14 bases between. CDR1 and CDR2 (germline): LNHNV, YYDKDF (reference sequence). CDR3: CATSPLQSGTGELFF. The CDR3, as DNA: TGTGCCACCAGCCCTCTCCAATCGGGCACCGGGGAGCTGTTTTTT. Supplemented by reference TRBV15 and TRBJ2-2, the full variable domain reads DAMVIQNPRYQVTQFGKPVTLSCSQTLNHNVMYWYQQKSSQAPKLLFHYYDKDFNNEADTPDNFQSRRPNTSFCFLDIRSPGLGDTAMYLCATSPLQSGTGELFFGEGSRLTVL.

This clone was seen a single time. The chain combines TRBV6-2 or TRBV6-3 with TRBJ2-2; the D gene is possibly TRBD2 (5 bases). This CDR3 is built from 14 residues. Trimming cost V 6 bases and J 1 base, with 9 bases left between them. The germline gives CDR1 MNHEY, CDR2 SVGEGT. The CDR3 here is CASSSDWNTGELFF. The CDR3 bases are TGTGCCAGCAGCTCGGACTGGAACACCGGGGAGCTGTTTTTT.

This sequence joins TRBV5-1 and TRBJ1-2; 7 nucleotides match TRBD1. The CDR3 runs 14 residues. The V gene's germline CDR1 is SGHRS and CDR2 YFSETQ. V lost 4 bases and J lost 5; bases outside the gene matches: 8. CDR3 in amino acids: CASSLTGEKYGYTF. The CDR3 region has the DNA TGCGCCAGCAGCCTCACAGGGGAGAAGTATGGCTACACCTTC.

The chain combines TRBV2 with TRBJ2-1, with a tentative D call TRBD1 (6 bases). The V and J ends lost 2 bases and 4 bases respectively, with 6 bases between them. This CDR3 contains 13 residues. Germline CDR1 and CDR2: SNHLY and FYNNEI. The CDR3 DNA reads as TGTGCCAGCAGTGAAAGGGGGTACAATGAGCAGTTCTTC. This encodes CASSERGYNEQFF.

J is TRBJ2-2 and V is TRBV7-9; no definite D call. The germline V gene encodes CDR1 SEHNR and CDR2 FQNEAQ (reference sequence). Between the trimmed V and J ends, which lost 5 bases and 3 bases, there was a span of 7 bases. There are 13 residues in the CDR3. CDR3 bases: TGTGCCAGCAGCCAAATGCACACCGGGGAGCTGTTTTTT. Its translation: CASSQMHTGELFF.